The TCR beta chain described here comes from a study of T cells after yellow fever vaccination. Study results and caveats: Though weaker, the secondary response peaked faster, on day 5 versus 15. Most primary-vaccination clones reappeared after the booster (approximately 95% CD4, approximately 88% CD8).

5'RACE template switching added a universal primer site and UMIs to TCR cDNA. One entry per CDR3 protein, called by TCRdb with MiXCR from the 5' RACE reads. The table lists just under 600,000 distinct CDR3 sequences, roughly 14% of them singletons. This clonotype was found many times. Its target is unknown. V lost 6 bases to trimming and J lost 5 bases, with 16 bases between them. The CDR3 consists of 14 residues. V usage is TRBV12-3 or TRBV12-4 and J usage is TRBJ2-5; unclear D gene. This receptor was obtained from a man aged 30 to 39 who received the YFV17D yellow fever vaccine. The sequencing here drew on PBMCs, taken on the day of the yellow fever booster vaccination. The CDR3 sequence: CASSPASSHETQYF. The CDR3, as DNA: TGTGCCAGCAGCCCGGCGTCAAGCCATGAGACCCAGTACTTC.